The 5 T cell receptor beta chains presented below share a single source sample, sequenced in a study of shared clonotypes between healthy human individuals. CD45RO negativity and positive selection for CCR7 defined naive CD8 cells, a population that excluded terminally differentiated effector memory CD45RA+ cells. Here immunoSEQ multiplex PCR was the method, and the copy in TCRdb shows in-frame clones only, minus some. The sample has approximately 600,000 clones; approximately 96% are singletons. The sample consisted of naive CD8+ T cells sorted from blood. The receptors stem from a woman in her 30s in good health.

J is TRBJ1-1 and V is TRBV7-3; a possible D gene is TRBD1 (5 bases). The V end lost 2 bases, the J end lost 3 bases, and 13 bases lay between the germline ends. The germline CDR1 and CDR2 sequences are SGHTA and FQGTGA. The CDR3 is 15 residues long. DNA for the CDR3: TGTGCCAGCAGCTTAGGACGGGGCCGGGACACTGAAGCTTTCTTT. This codes for CASSLGRGRDTEAFF.

The chain links TRBV27 to TRBJ2-3, with 10 bases matching TRBD2. The CDR3 loop spans 14 amino acids. J lost 5 bases, V lost 5 bases, and 4 bases had no gene match. The germline gives CDR1 MNHEY, CDR2 SMNVEV (reference sequence). The CDR3, as DNA: TGTGCCAGCAGTACTCTAGCGGGAGTAGATACGCAGTATTTT. It codes for CASSTLAGVDTQYF.

The chain couples TRBV11-3 to TRBJ2-1, with TRBD2 identical over 10 bases. Trimming took 5 bases from V and 3 from J; bases not matched to a gene: 4. The CDR3 covers 15 residues. CDR1 and CDR2 from the germline V gene are SGHNT and YENEEA. CDR3 amino acids: CASSDGTSVYNEQFF. The CDR3, as DNA: TGTGCCAGCAGCGACGGGACTAGCGTCTACAATGAGCAGTTCTTC.

In DNA form, the CDR3 reads TGCAGTGCAACTTTATACGAGCAGTACTTC. Translated, it gives CSATLYEQYF. The chain combines TRBV20-1 with TRBJ2-5; D is unclear. The end of the DNA fits TRBJ2-7 better, so the J call may be wrong. The germline V gene has CDR1 DFQATT and CDR2 SNEGSKA (reference sequence). This CDR3 has 10 amino acids.

The CDR3 DNA is TGTGCCAGCAGCGTAGGGGACAGATTACAAGAGACCCAGTACTTC. Residues: CASSVGDRLQETQYF. The rearrangement joins TRBV9 to TRBJ2-5, with 7 nucleotides matching TRBD1. V shed 0 bases and J 2 bases; nucleotides not matched to a gene: 4. Per the germline V gene, CDR1 is SGDLS and CDR2 is YYNGEE. This CDR3 spans 15 amino acids. Based on the CDR3 plus reference TRBV9 and TRBJ2-5, the full variable domain is DSGVTQTPKHLITATGQRVTLRCSPRSGDLSVYWYQQSLDQGLQFLIQYYNGEERAKGNILERFSAQQFPDLHSELNLSSLELGDSALYFCASSVGDRLQETQYFGPGTRLLVL.